Here is one T cell receptor beta chain with its context. No antigen is known for it. The CDR3 is 17 residues long. Germline-derived CDR1 and CDR2 are SGHRS and YFSETQ. Trimming removed 0 bases from V and 4 bases from J; junction bases left unmatched: 9. This sample was taken from a study of long-term antiretroviral therapy in people with HIV. Sequencing relied on immunoSEQ assay v3.0, run at survey level. Clones were sequenced by immunoSEQ multiplex PCR, and TCRdb holds only the in-frame ones, with some missing. The sample has 37,000 or so clones, 80% seen once. Whole-study results and caveats: Blood draws took place between the mid-2000s and the late 2010s and possibly involved older ART regimens. Repertoires in HIV (unlike those of controls) had narrower CDR3 length ranges.

Clinicians in the United States treated all participants with HIV. The receptor's source is a man aged 25 to 45 with HIV. This rearrangement joins TRBV5-1 to TRBJ2-7, with 11 bases identical to TRBD2. Sequenced here: unsorted PBMCs, sampled 3.4 years after starting antiretroviral therapy. CDR3 protein: CASSLEVIAGGPYEQYF. The CDR3, as DNA: TGCGCCAGCAGCTTGGAGGTTATAGCGGGAGGGCCTTACGAGCAGTACTTC.